The 21 T cell receptor beta chains in this list originate from one sample, sequenced in a study of graft-versus-host responses after intestinal transplantation (TCRdb year 2021). Library generation was performed with the immunoSEQ multiplex PCR assay. TCRdb limited this immuneACCESS table to in-frame rearrangements with V and J called. A share of clones is missing; checked studies link under half to unresolved V genes, and the rest is unexplained. The sample table records approximately 9,000 clones; about 27% of these occur just once. Around 3.6% of the sample is taken by the ten largest. The sample's time point label, in plain terms: cells obtained before transplantation from donor or recipient. The specimen comprised alloreactive CD4+ T cells from a mixed lymphocyte reaction culture, sampled before intestinal transplant. The cell subset or site label of this sample denotes: CFSE-low proliferating T cells sorted from approximately 6-day pre-transplant mixed lymphocyte reaction (GvH or HvG direction). These receptors were taken from a human patient who received an intestinal transplant.

In its sample, this clone was seen once. V usage is TRBV9 and J usage is TRBJ1-3; D not certain. V lost 3 bases and J lost 0, with 4 bases in between. This CDR3 region has 13 residues. From germline, CDR1 is SGDLS and CDR2 YYNGEE. In nucleotides, the CDR3 is TGTGCCAGCAGCGAGATCTCTGGAAACACCATATATTTT. It codes for CASSEISGNTIYF.

The rearrangement joins TRBV27 to TRBJ1-1, with D perhaps TRBD1 (6 bases). This CDR3 contains 13 residues. Trimming took 6 bases from V and 0 from J, leaving 8 bases between them. The germline CDR1 and CDR2 sequences are MNHEY and SMNVEV (reference sequence). For the CDR3, the DNA is TGTGCCAGCAGGACAGGTCTGAACACTGAAGCTTTCTTT. It translates to CASRTGLNTEAFF.

This clone appeared a few times. This chain joins TRBV5-6 and TRBJ2-3, with TRBD2 matching over 11 bases. V shed 4 bases and J 2 bases; nucleotides not matched to a gene: 6. Germline V gene sequence: CDR1 SGHDT, CDR2 YYEEEE. The CDR3 has 16 amino acids. The CDR3 here is CASSILTSGNTDTQYF. The CDR3 DNA sequence: TGTGCCAGCAGCATCCTGACTAGCGGGAACACAGATACGCAGTATTTT.

The chain couples TRBV27 to TRBJ1-4; D might be TRBD1 (6 bases). The V end lost 7 bases, the J end lost 7 bases, and 16 bases lay between the germline ends. CDR1 is MNHEY, CDR2 SMNVEV, per germline (reference sequence). The CDR3 loop spans 14 amino acids. The DNA for the CDR3 is TGTGCCAGCAAGTGGGGGGCGGGGGTTGAAAAACTGTTTTTT. Its translation is CASKWGAGVEKLFF.

The chain uses TRBV5-1 and TRBJ1-5, with D tentatively TRBD1 (5 bases). Germline V CDR1 and CDR2: SGHRS, YFSETQ. This CDR3 is 14 amino acids long. V gave up 4 bases and J gave up 5 bases, with 13 bases separating them. In DNA, the CDR3 is TGCGCCAGCAGCCGATTTTCAGGGTATCAGCCCCAGCATTTT. It codes for CASSRFSGYQPQHF.

The gene calls are TRBV7-9 and TRBJ2-7; a possible D gene is TRBD1 (5 bases). The CDR3 extends over 13 amino acids. With 5 bases removed from V and 2 bases from J, the gap between germline ends came to 10 bases. CDR1 and CDR2 (germline): SEHNR, FQNEAQ (reference sequence). In nucleotides, the CDR3 is TGTGCCAGCAGCCTGGGGCACACCTACGAGCAGTACTTC. It codes for CASSLGHTYEQYF.

A note on this clone: Relative to the germline gene, one junction end is altered; a read error may explain this. The rearrangement joins TRBV7-7 to TRBJ2-3; D is ambiguous. CDR1 is SSHAT, CDR2 FNYEAQ, per germline (reference sequence). This CDR3 has 13 residues. The CDR3: CASSFAPTDTQYF. Written as DNA, the CDR3 is TGTGCTAGCAGCTTTGCTCCCACAGATACGCAGTATTTT.

The chain is built from TRBV6-9 and TRBJ1-5; 7 bases align to TRBD1. In germline, CDR1 is MNHGY, CDR2 SVAAGI. This CDR3 is built from 14 residues. Trimming took 3 bases from V and 5 from J; bases not matched to a gene: 4. The CDR3 region is CASSYYQGDQPQHF. DNA for the CDR3: TGTGCCAGCAGTTACTACCAGGGGGATCAGCCCCAGCATTTT.

The CDR3 bases are TGTGCCACCGCTCTCAGGGATCAGATGAACACTGAAGCTTTCTTT. Translation: CATALRDQMNTEAFF. V usage is TRBV7-9 and J usage is TRBJ1-1; D possibly corresponds to TRBD1 (5 bases). The CDR3 runs 15 residues. With 10 bases removed from V and 0 bases from J, the gap between germline ends came to 18 bases. Germline V lookup: CDR1 SEHNR, CDR2 FQNEAQ (reference sequence). The complete variable domain, with remaining parts taken from reference TRBV7-9 and TRBJ1-1, reads DTGVSQNPRHKITKRGQNVTFRCDPISEHNRLYWYRQTLGQGPEFLTYFQNEAQLEKSRLLSDRFSAERPKGSFSTLEIQRTEQGDSAMYLCATALRDQMNTEAFFGQGTRLTVV.

This clone was found a few times. The rearrangement links TRBV5-6 to TRBJ1-1; D gene uncertain. This CDR3 contains 13 residues. Germline loops: CDR1 SGHDT, CDR2 YYEEEE. Trimming left V 4 bases short and J 0 bases short, with 7 bases between. CDR3 loop: CASSPTLNTEAFF. CDR3 DNA sequence: TGTGCCAGCAGCCCAACCCTGAACACTGAAGCTTTCTTT.

About this clone itself: A far larger clone is one nucleotide away, so this likely arose from a read error. V is TRBV4-2 and J is TRBJ2-7; D perhaps matches TRBD2 (6 bases). V was pared by 0 bases and J by 6 bases, with 15 bases between. Germline loops: CDR1 LGHNA, CDR2 YNFKEQ. CDR3 length: 15 amino acids. CDR3 sequence: CASSQEPHRGSEQYF. In DNA, the CDR3 is TGTGCCAGCAGCCAAGAGCCCCATCGGGGGTCCGAGCAGTACTTC.

This clone was recorded a few times. This sequence joins TRBV7-9 and TRBJ2-1; 10 bases fit TRBD2. The V gene end was trimmed by 1 base and the J gene end by 2 bases; junction bases not matched to a gene: 5. CDR3 length equals 17 residues. The V gene's germline CDR1 is SEHNR and CDR2 FQNEAQ (reference sequence). CDR3 nucleotides: TGTGCCAGCAGCTTAGTGGGGCTAGCGGGAGCCTACAATGAGCAGTTCTTC. Amino acid sequence: CASSLVGLAGAYNEQFF.

The rearrangement links TRBV7-3 to TRBJ2-5, with TRBD2 matching over 13 bases. The CDR3 runs 17 residues. Germline trimming cut 0 bases from V and 5 bases from J; bases unmatched to any gene: 6. From germline, CDR1 is SGHTA and CDR2 FQGTGA. For the CDR3, the DNA is TGTGCCAGCAGCTTAACGGGACTAGCGGGATACCGGGAGACCCAGTACTTC. This codes for CASSLTGLAGYRETQYF.

The chain recombines TRBV4-1 with TRBJ2-7; 11 bases map to TRBD2. The CDR3 spans 16 residues. The junction had 9 bases not matched to a gene; V was cut back by 4 bases and J by 4 bases. From germline, CDR1 is MGHRA and CDR2 YSYEKL. The CDR3 is CASSPGGTSGDYEQYF. Here the CDR3 DNA reads TGCGCCAGCAGCCCCGGCGGGACTAGCGGAGATTACGAGCAGTACTTC.

In this sample, this clone turned up a few times. This chain uses TRBV27 with TRBJ2-7; 7 bases map to TRBD1. V was clipped by 2 bases and J by 4 bases; unmatched bases: 8. Per germline, CDR1 MNHEY and CDR2 SMNVEV (reference sequence). There are 15 residues in the CDR3. The CDR3 here is CASSLGPRGQYEQYF. CDR3 sequence (DNA): TGTGCCAGCAGTTTAGGGCCAAGGGGGCAATACGAGCAGTACTTC.

The V call is TRBV10-3, the J call TRBJ2-1, with 7 bases fitting TRBD2. The CDR3 runs to 19 residues. From germline, CDR1 is ENHRY and CDR2 SYGVKD. V lost 3 bases to trimming and J lost 8 bases; unmatched junction nucleotides: 22. CDR3 nucleotides: TGTGCCATCAGTGACTCTAGCGGTCGGAGGAGTATCGGAGTTTATGAGCAGTTCTTC. Its translation is CAISDSSGRRSIGVYEQFF.

A word on this clone: This may stem from a read error, because a much larger clone lies one nucleotide away. Other DNA sequences in this sample translate to the same CDR3. The CDR3 reads CAWSVGQGAYEQFF. In nucleotides, the CDR3 is TGCGCCTGGAGTGTAGGACAGGGGGCATATGAGCAGTTCTTC. The rearrangement uses TRBV30 and TRBJ2-1, with 11 nucleotides matching TRBD1. The CDR3 is 14 residues long. Germline V CDR1 and CDR2: GTSNPN, SVGIG (reference sequence).

This clone came up a few times. Germline and junction disagree at one end, which may indicate a read error. The chain combines TRBV19 with TRBJ2-7; 9 nucleotides match TRBD2. CDR3 length: 14 amino acids. In germline, CDR1 is LNHDA, CDR2 SQIVND (reference sequence). This chain's CDR3 is CASRIAGESYEQYF. CDR3 sequence (DNA): TGTGCCAGTAGGATAGCGGGAGAGTCCTACGAGCAGTACTTC.

The V and J genes are TRBV10-2 and TRBJ2-3; 9 nucleotides line up with TRBD2. The junction had 6 bases not matched to a gene; V was cut back by 4 bases and J by 4 bases. The CDR3 is 15 amino acids. The germline gives CDR1 WSHSY, CDR2 SAAADI. The CDR3 loop is CASSGQREVPDTQYF. The DNA of the CDR3 is TGCGCCAGCAGTGGTCAGCGGGAGGTCCCAGATACGCAGTATTTT.

The chain employs TRBV15 and TRBJ2-2; a possible D gene is TRBD2 (6 bases). Germline V gene sequence: CDR1 LNHNV, CDR2 YYDKDF (reference sequence). V dropped 5 bases and J dropped 2 bases, with 27 bases sitting between them. There are 20 residues in the CDR3. CDR3 amino acids: CATSATSGGAIAINTGELFF. CDR3 DNA sequence: TGTGCCACCAGCGCTACTTCAGGCGGGGCCATTGCTATAAACACCGGGGAGCTGTTTTTT. Complete variable domain (other parts from reference TRBV15 and TRBJ2-2): DAMVIQNPRYQVTQFGKPVTLSCSQTLNHNVMYWYQQKSSQAPKLLFHYYDKDFNNEADTPDNFQSRRPNTSFCFLDIRSPGLGDTAMYLCATSATSGGAIAINTGELFFGEGSRLTVL.

The rearrangement joins TRBV18 to TRBJ2-2; D is perhaps TRBD1 (5 bases). The CDR3 is made up of 15 amino acids. Trimming cost V 3 bases and J 4 bases, with 12 bases left between them. The germline V gene encodes CDR1 KGHSH and CDR2 LQKENI. The CDR3, as DNA: TGTGCCAGCTCACCGGCAGGGCCCGGCACCGGGGAGCTGTTTTTT. Amino acids: CASSPAGPGTGELFF.